This TCR beta chain originates from a study of cytomegalovirus exposure and HLA in healthy donors. 60 Vbeta and 13 Jbeta primers were used in PCR. Using immunoSEQ multiplex PCR, the repertoire was profiled, and TCRdb retains in-frame clones only, with some absent. The table records around 67,000 clones, roughly 68% of them present only once. The V end was cut by 6 bases, the J end by 4 bases, with 27 bases between. In germline, CDR1 is SNHLY, CDR2 FYNNEI. CDR3 length: 19 amino acids. With regard to this clone: Its cognate antigen is unknown.

Study-level points and caveats: In a later analysis, a genetic analysis reported fewer productive-TCR N-insertions in an Asian-associated ancestry cluster than the cohort average.

This sequence joins TRBV2 and TRBJ1-4, with D tentatively TRBD1 (6 bases). This clonotype was sampled from a woman in her 50s in good health and CMV-seronegative. Material for sequencing was PBMCs. The CDR3 spells CASSVEGQHGEGLNEKLFF. The CDR3 DNA sequence: TGTGCCAGCAGCGTCGAAGGACAGCACGGGGAAGGGCTTAATGAAAAACTGTTTTTT.